This is a list of T cell receptor beta chains from one sample in a study of T-cell reconstitution after alpha-beta-depleted transplantation in children. TCRdb analysed the PCR reads with MiXCR anew, one entry per CDR3 protein. The repertoire holds around 300,000 distinct CDR3 sequences, around 25% seen once, with 10% to 11% in the top ten. Specimen: PBMCs, mostly from graft donor cells, collected 180 days after TCRalphabeta/CD19-depleted stem cell transplant. The receptors shown here come from a male patient younger than 18 who had a stem cell transplant for acute lymphoblastic leukemia, so the T cells may come from the graft donor. The CDR3 runs from the conserved cysteine through the conserved F or W. D genes are given only for firm matches. Only part of the rows carry a size: once, few, many, or a class if the clone is expanded.

TRBJ2-1,NA,NA,TRBV3-1,TGTGCCAGCAGCCGGTTGGGGAGTGCCTACAATGAGCAGTTCTTC,CASSRLGSAYNEQFF
TRBJ1-5,NA,TRBD1,TRBV29-1,TGCAGCGTAGTGAGACAGGGATTAGGGAATCAGCCCCAGCATTTT,CSVVRQGLGNQPQHF
TRBJ1-2,NA,NA,TRBV10-3,TGTGCCATCAGTGAGGGGACCAGGGGCACCTTC,CAISEGTRGTF
TRBJ2-7,few,TRBD2,TRBV7-9,TGTGCCAGCAGCCAACGACTAGCGGGAGAAGAATTGGAGCAGTACTTC,CASSQRLAGEELEQYF
TRBJ2-4,NA,NA,TRBV20-1,TGCAGTGCTATAGGGCTCAGGGTGCGCAAAAACATTCAGTACTTC,CSAIGLRVRKNIQYF
TRBJ1-5,few,NA,TRBV7-2,TGTGCCAGCAGCTTTGTGGCGGGCAATCAGCCCCAGCATTTT,CASSFVAGNQPQHF
TRBJ1-1,few,TRBD1,TRBV12-3/TRBV12-4,TGTGCCAGCAGTACCGGGACAGGGGGCACTGAAGCTTTCTTT,CASSTGTGGTEAFF
TRBJ2-7,NA,NA,TRBV13,TGTGCCAGCAGCTTAGGGAAGGGCGAGCAGTACTTC,CASSLGKGEQYF
TRBJ2-5,NA,NA,TRBV4-1,TGCGCCAGCAGCCAAGATCGTGGGGTTTCAGAGACCCAGTACTTC,CASSQDRGVSETQYF
TRBJ2-3,NA,NA,TRBV7-2,TGTGCCAGCAGCTTAATCGGGAGTGACACAGATACGCAGTATTTT,CASSLIGSDTDTQYF
TRBJ2-3,few,NA,TRBV7-3,TGTGCCAGCAGCTTAATGGGCGGGTTCGAGCAAGATACGCAGTATTTT,CASSLMGGFEQDTQYF
TRBJ2-2,few,TRBD1,TRBV24-1,TGTGCCACCAGTGATGTCTCCGGGACAGGGATTATCCCCGGGGAGCTGTTTTTT,CATSDVSGTGIIPGELFF
TRBJ2-1,NA,NA,TRBV27,TGTGCCAGCAGTTTAGCCTCCGCTCTTACCAATGAGCAGTTCTTC,CASSLASALTNEQFF
TRBJ2-1,NA,NA,TRBV3-1,TGTGCCAGCAGCCAAGTCGGAGGCGGTCTCAGCTCCTACAATGAGCAGTTCTTC,CASSQVGGGLSSYNEQFF
TRBJ2-7,few,NA,TRBV12-3/TRBV12-4,TGTGCCTCTGAGGACGGGAACTCCTACGAGCAGTACTTC,CASEDGNSYEQYF
TRBJ2-7,NA,TRBD2,TRBV6-5,TGTGCCAGCAGAGTATCCTGGACTAGCGGCTCCTACGAGCAGTACTTC,CASRVSWTSGSYEQYF
TRBJ2-1,NA,TRBD2,TRBV4-2,TGTGCCGCGAGCGGGAGAGGTATCAATGAGCAGTTCTTC,CAASGRGINEQFF
TRBJ2-1,NA,TRBD2,TRBV2,TGTGCCAGCAGCCGCGGGACTAGCGGACGTTACAATGAGCAGTTCTTC,CASSRGTSGRYNEQFF
TRBJ2-7,few,TRBD1,TRBV4-1,TGCGCCAGCAGCGAGGAGACGGACAGGGACTACGAGCAGTACTTC,CASSEETDRDYEQYF
TRBJ2-5,NA,TRBD2,TRBV7-6,TGTGCCAGCAGCTTAGAATCACCGATAGCGGGAGGGCCGGGGGAGACCCAGTACTTC,CASSLESPIAGGPGETQYF
TRBJ1-5,few,NA,TRBV6-5,TGTGCCAGCAGTACCGACCTAGCGAATCAGCCCCAGCATTTT,CASSTDLANQPQHF
TRBJ2-7,NA,TRBD2,TRBV11-2,TGTGCCAGCAGCGGACTAGCGGGACACGAGCAGTACTTC,CASSGLAGHEQYF
TRBJ2-5,few,NA,TRBV7-7,TGTGCCAGCAGCTCCTCCGAGACCCAGTACTTC,CASSSSETQYF